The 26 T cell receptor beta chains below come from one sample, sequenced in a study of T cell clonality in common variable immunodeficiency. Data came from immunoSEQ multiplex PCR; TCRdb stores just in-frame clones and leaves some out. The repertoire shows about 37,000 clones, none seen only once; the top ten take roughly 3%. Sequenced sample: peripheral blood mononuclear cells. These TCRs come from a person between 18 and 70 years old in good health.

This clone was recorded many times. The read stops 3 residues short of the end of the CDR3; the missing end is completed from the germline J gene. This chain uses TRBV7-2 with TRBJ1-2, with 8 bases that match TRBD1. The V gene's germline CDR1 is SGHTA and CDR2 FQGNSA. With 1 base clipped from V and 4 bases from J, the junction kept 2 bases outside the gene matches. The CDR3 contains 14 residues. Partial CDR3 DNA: TGTGCCAGCAGCTTAGGAGGGACAGGCTATGGC. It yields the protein CASSLGGTGYG. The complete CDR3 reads CASSLGGTGYGYTF.

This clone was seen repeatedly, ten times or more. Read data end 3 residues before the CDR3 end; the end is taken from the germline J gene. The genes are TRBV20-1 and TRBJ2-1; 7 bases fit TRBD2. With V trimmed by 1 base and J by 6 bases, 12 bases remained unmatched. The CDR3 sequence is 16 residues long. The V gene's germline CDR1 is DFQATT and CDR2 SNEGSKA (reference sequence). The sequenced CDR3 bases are TGCAGTGCTAGAGGGACGGGCGGGAGTAGCAGCAATGAG. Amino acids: CSARGTGGSSSNE. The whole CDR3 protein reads CSARGTGGSSSNEQFF.

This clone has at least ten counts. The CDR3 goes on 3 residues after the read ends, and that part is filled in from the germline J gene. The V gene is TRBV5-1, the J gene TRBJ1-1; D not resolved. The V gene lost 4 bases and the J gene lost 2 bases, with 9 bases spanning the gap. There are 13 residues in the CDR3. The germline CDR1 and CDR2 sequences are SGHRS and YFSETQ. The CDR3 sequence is CASSPHSNTEAFF. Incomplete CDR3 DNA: TGCGCCAGCAGCCCACACAGTAACACTGAA.

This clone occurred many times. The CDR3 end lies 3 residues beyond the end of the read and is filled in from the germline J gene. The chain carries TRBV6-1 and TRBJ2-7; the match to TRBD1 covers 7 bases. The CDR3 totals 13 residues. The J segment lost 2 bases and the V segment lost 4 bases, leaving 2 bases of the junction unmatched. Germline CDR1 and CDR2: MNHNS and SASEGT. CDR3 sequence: CASSAGTAYEQYF. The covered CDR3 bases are TGTGCCAGCAGTGCCGGGACAGCCTACGAG.

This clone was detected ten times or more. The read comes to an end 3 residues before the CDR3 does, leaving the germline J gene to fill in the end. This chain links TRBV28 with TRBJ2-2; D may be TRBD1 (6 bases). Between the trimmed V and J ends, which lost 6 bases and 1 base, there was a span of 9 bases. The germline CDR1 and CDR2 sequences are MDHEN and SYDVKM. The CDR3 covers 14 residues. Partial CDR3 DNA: TGTGCCAGCAGACCGGGACAGAACACCGGGGAG. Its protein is CASRPGQNTGE. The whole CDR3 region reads CASRPGQNTGELFF. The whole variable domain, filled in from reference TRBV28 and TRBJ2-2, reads DVKVTQSSRYLVKRTGEKVFLECVQDMDHENMFWYRQDPGLGLRLIYFSYDVKMKEKGDIPEGYSVSREKKERFSLILESASTNQTSMYLCASRPGQNTGELFFGEGSRLTVL.

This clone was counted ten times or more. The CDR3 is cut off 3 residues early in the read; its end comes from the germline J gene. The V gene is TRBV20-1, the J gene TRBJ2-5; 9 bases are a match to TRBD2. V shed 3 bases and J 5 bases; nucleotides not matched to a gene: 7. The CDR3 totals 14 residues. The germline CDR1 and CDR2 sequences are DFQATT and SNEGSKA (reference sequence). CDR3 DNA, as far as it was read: TGCAGTGCTAGCGGGACTAGCCTCTCCGAGACC. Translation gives CSASGTSLSET. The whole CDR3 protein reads CSASGTSLSETQYF.

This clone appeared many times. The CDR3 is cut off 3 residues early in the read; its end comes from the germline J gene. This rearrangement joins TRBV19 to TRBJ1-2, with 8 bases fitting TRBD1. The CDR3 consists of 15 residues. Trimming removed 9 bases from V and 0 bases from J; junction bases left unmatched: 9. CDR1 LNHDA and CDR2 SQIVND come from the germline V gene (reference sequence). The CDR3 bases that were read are TGTGCCAGCACCAGACAGGGGCCAGCTAACTATGGC. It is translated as CASTRQGPANYG. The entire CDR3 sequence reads CASTRQGPANYGYTF.

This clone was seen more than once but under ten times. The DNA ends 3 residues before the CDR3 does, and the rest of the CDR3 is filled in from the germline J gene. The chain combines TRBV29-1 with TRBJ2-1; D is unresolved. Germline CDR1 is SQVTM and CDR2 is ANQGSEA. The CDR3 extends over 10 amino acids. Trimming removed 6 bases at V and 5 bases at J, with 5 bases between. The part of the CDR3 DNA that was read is TGCAGCGTCCTTCACAATGAG. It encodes CSVLHNE. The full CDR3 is CSVLHNEQFF.

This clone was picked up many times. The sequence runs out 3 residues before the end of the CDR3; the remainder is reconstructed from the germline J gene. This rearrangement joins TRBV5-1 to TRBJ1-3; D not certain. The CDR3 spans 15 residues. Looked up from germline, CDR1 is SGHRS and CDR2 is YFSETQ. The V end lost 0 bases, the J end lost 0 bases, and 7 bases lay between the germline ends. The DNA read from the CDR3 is TGCGCCAGCAGCTTGGACGCCTACTCTGGAAACACC. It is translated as CASSLDAYSGNT. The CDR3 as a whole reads CASSLDAYSGNTIYF.

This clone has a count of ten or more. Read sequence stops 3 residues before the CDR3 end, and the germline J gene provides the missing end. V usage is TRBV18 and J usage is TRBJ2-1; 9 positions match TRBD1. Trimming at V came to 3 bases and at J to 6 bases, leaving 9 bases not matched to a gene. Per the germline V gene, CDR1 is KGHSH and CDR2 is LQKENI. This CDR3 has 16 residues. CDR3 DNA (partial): TGTGCCAGCTCACCGACAAGACAGGGGGTCATCAATGAG. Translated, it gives CASSPTRQGVINE. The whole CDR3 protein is CASSPTRQGVINEQFF.

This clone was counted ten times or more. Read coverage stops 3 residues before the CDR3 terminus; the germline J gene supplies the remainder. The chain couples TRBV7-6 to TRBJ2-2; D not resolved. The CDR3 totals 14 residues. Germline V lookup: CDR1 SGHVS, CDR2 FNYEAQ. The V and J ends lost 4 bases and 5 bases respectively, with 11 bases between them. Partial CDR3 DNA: TGTGCCAGCAGCTCCCTAAGTCTAACCGGGGAG. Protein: CASSSLSLTGE. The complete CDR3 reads CASSSLSLTGELFF.

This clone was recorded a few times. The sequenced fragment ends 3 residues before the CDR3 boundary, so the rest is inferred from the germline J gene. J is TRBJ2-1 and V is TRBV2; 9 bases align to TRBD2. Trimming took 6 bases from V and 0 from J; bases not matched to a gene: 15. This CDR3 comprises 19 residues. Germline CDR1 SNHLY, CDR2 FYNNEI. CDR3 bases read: TGTGCCAGCAGACAAAAGGGCCTAGCGGGAATCGGCTCCTACAATGAG. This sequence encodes CASRQKGLAGIGSYNE. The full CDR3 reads CASRQKGLAGIGSYNEQFF.

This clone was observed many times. The sequenced CDR3 bases are TGTGCCAGCAGCTTAGGGACAGGGGGGAATGGC. It yields the protein CASSLGTGGNG. The entire CDR3 protein reads CASSLGTGGNGYTF. The genes are TRBV7-8 and TRBJ1-2; 10 bases are a match to TRBD1. The sequenced fragment ends 3 residues before the CDR3 boundary, so the rest is inferred from the germline J gene. V lost 1 base to trimming and J lost 6 bases; unmatched junction nucleotides: 2. Germline V gives CDR1 SGHVS, CDR2 FQNEAQ. This CDR3 comprises 14 residues.

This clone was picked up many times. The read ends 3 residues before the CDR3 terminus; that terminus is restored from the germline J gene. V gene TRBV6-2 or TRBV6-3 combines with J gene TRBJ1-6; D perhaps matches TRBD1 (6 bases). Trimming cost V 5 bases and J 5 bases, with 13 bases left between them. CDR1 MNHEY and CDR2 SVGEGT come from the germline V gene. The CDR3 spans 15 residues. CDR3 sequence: CASSRLTGNNSPLHF. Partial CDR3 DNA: TGTGCCAGCAGTCGACTGACAGGCAATAATTCACCC.

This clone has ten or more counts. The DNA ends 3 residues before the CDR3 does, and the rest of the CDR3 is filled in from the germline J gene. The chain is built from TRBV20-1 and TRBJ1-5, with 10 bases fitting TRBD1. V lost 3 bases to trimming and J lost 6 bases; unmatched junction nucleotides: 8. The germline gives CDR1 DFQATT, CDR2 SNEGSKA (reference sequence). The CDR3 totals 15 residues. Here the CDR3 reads CSARDPGQGSQPQHF. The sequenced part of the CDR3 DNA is TGCAGTGCTAGGGATCCGGGACAGGGGAGTCAGCCC.

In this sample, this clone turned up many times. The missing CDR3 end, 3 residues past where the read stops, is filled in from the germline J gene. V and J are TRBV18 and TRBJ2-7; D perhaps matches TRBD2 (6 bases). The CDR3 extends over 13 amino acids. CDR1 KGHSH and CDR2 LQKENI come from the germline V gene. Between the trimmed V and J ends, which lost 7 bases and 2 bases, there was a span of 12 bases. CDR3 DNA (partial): TGTGCCAGCTGCCGGGACTGCACCTACGAG. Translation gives CASCRDCTYE. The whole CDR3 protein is CASCRDCTYEQYF.

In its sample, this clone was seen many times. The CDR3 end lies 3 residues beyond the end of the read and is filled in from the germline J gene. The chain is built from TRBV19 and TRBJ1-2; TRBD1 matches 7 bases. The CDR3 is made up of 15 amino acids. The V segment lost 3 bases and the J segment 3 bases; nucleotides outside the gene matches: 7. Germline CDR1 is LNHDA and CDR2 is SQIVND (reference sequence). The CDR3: CASSIATGTDYGYTF. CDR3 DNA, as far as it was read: TGTGCCAGTAGTATCGCTACCGGGACAGACTATGGC.

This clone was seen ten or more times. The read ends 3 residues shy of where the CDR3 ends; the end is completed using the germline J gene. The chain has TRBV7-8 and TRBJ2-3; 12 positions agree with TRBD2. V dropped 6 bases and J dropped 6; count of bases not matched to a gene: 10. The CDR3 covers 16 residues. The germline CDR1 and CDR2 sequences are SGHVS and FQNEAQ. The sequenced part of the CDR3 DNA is TGTGCCAGCAGAAGACTAGCGGGAGTTACCCAGGATACG. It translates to CASRRLAGVTQDT. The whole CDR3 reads CASRRLAGVTQDTQYF.

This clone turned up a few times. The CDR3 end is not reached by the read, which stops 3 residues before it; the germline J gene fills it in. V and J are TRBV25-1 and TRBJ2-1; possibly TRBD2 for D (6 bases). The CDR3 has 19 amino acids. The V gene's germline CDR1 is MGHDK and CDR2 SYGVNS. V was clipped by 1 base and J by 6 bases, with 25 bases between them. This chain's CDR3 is CASSELKRGFPSSVNEQFF. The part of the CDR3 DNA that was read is TGTGCCAGCAGTGAATTGAAACGGGGGTTCCCCTCCTCCGTCAATGAG.

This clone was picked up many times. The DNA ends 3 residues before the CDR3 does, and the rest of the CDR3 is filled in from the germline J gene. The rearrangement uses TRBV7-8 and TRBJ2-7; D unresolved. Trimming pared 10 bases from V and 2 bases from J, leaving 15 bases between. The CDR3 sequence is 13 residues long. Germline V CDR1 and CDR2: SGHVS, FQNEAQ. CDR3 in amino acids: CATLPGGTYEQYF. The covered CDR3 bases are TGTGCCACCCTCCCCGGCGGTACCTACGAG.

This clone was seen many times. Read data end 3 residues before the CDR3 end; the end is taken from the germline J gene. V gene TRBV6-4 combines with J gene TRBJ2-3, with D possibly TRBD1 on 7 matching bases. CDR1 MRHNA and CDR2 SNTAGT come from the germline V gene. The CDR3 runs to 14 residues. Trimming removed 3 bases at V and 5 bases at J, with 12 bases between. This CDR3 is CASSEEGAEDTQYF. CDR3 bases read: TGTGCCAGCAGTGAGGAGGGGGCGGAAGATACG.

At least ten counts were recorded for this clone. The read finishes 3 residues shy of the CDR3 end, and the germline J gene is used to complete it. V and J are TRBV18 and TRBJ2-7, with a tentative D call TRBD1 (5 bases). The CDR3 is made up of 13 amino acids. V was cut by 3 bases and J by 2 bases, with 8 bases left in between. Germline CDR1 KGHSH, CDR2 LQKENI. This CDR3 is CASSPTETYEQYF. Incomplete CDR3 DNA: TGTGCCAGCTCACCGACAGAGACCTACGAG. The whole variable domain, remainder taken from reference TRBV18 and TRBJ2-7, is NAGVMQNPRHLVRRRGQEARLRCSPMKGHSHVYWYRQLPEEGLKFMVYLQKENIIDESGMPKERFSAEFPKEGPSILRIQQVVRGDSAAYFCASSPTETYEQYFGPGTRLTVT.

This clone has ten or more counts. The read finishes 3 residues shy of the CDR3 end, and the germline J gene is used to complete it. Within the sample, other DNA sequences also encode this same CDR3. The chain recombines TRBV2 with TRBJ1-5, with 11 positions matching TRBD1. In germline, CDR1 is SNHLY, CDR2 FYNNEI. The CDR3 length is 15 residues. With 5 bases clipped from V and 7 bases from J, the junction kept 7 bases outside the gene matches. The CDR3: CASSPGTGGFQPQHF. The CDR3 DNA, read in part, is TGTGCCAGCAGTCCCGGGACAGGGGGTTTCCAGCCC.

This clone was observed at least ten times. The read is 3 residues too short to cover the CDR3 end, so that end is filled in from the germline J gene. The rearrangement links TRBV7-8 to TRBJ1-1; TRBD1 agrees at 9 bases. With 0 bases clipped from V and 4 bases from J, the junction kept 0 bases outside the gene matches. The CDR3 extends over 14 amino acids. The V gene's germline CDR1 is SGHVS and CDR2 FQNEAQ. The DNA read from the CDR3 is TGTGCCAGCAGCTTAGCACAGGGGGCCACTGAA. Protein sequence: CASSLAQGATE. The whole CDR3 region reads CASSLAQGATEAFF.

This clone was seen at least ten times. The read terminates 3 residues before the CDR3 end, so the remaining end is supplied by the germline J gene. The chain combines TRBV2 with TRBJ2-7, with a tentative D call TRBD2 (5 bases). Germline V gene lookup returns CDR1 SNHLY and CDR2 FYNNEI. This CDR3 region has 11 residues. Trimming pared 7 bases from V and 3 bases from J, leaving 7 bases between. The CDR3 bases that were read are TGTGCCAGCATGAGCGGCTACGAG. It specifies CASMSGYE. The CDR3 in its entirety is CASMSGYEQYF.

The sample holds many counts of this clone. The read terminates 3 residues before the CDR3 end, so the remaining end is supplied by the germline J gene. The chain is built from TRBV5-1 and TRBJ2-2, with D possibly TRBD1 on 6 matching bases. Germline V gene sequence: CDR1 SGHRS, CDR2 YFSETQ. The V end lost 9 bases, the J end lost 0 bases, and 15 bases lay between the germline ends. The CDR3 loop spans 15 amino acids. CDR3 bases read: TGCGCCAACAAAAAGGGACAAGCGAACACCGGGGAG. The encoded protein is CANKKGQANTGE. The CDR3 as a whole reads CANKKGQANTGELFF. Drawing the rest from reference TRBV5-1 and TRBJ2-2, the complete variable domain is KAGVTQTPRYLIKTRGQQVTLSCSPISGHRSVSWYQQTPGQGLQFLFEYFSETQRNKGNFPGRFSGRQFSNSRSEMNVSTLELGDSALYLCANKKGQANTGELFFGEGSRLTVL.